Shown below are 27 T cell receptor beta chains from a single sample sequenced in a study of T cells in localized non-small cell lung cancer. Sequencing used immunoSEQ multiplex PCR; TCRdb keeps in-frame clones, though not all of them. The sample yields roughly 14,000 clones, roughly 84% seen once. The material sequenced was peripheral blood, taken before any cancer treatment. These receptors originate from a female donor older than 55 with stage I squamous cell lung carcinoma.

The rearrangement links TRBV9 to TRBJ2-1; 7 bases align to TRBD1. Trimming removed 0 bases from V and 1 base from J; junction bases left unmatched: 1. The CDR3 sequence is 15 residues long. Germline loops: CDR1 SGDLS, CDR2 YYNGEE. The CDR3 sequence is CASSVAGQSYNEQFF. CDR3 in DNA: TGTGCCAGCAGCGTAGCGGGACAGTCCTACAATGAGCAGTTCTTC.

This chain links TRBV19 with TRBJ1-1; tentative D call: TRBD1 (5 bases). This CDR3 is 13 amino acids long. Germline V lookup: CDR1 LNHDA, CDR2 SQIVND (reference sequence). V gave up 4 bases and J gave up 3 bases, with 9 bases separating them. CDR3 residues: CASSTWDHTEAFF. DNA of the CDR3: TGTGCCAGTAGTACGTGGGACCACACTGAAGCTTTCTTT.

This clone was observed a single time. This chain connects TRBV30 to TRBJ2-7, with TRBD1 identical over 8 bases. The germline V gene encodes CDR1 GTSNPN and CDR2 SVGIG (reference sequence). The CDR3 covers 12 residues. The J segment lost 5 bases and the V segment lost 7 bases, leaving 7 bases of the junction unmatched. CDR3 sequence: CAFDRGWDEQYF. CDR3 nucleotides: TGTGCCTTTGACAGGGGATGGGACGAGCAGTACTTC.

The chain carries TRBV5-5 and TRBJ1-5, with D uncertain. This CDR3 is 14 amino acids long. Germline V gene sequence: CDR1 SGHKS, CDR2 YYEKEE (reference sequence). Trimming left V 6 bases short and J 1 base short, with 11 bases between. CDR3 DNA sequence: TGTGCCAGCACCCAGGTCGGGAGCAATCAGCCCCAGCATTTT. It encodes CASTQVGSNQPQHF.

This clone was seen a handful of times. The gene calls are TRBV19 and TRBJ1-1, with a possible D match to TRBD1 (6 bases). The V gene's germline CDR1 is LNHDA and CDR2 SQIVND (reference sequence). Trimming left V 10 bases short and J 3 bases short, with 12 bases between. The CDR3 is 12 residues long. CDR3 region: CATRGEYTEAFF. In nucleotides, the CDR3 is TGTGCCACCAGGGGTGAGTACACTGAAGCTTTCTTT.

This rearrangement joins TRBV10-3 to TRBJ1-2; D is perhaps TRBD1 (5 bases). The CDR3 covers 14 residues. Trimming cost V 10 bases and J 6 bases, with 21 bases left between them. The germline V gene encodes CDR1 ENHRY and CDR2 SYGVKD. The CDR3 DNA sequence: TGTGCCACCGTCAAGGGACTCCCGGGTCATGGCTACACCTTC. It codes for CATVKGLPGHGYTF.

The chain uses TRBV7-2 and TRBJ1-5; no clear D gene. V lost 0 bases and J lost 6, with 18 bases in between. CDR1 is SGHTA and CDR2 is FQGNSA in the germline V gene. CDR3 size: 17 residues. The CDR3 coding sequence is TGTGCCAGCAGCTTAGCGCCCCGACGAGGGTCGGGTCAGCCCCAGCATTTT. Residues: CASSLAPRRGSGQPQHF.

The CDR3: CASSYHSGGIYEQYF. In DNA, the CDR3 is TGTGCCAGCAGCTACCATAGCGGGGGCATCTACGAGCAGTACTTC. This chain uses TRBV11-2 with TRBJ2-7; TRBD2 matches 9 bases. Germline V lookup: CDR1 SGHAT, CDR2 FQNNGV. This CDR3 contains 15 residues. Trimming removed 4 bases from V and 3 bases from J; junction bases left unmatched: 7.

This sequence joins TRBV6-5 and TRBJ1-1, with 9 bases matching TRBD1. The CDR3 has 14 residues. With 8 bases clipped from V and 4 bases from J, the junction kept 8 bases outside the gene matches. Per germline, CDR1 MNHEY and CDR2 SVGAGI. The CDR3 nucleotides read TGTGCCAGCTCTCGGACAGGGGAGTTCACTGAAGCTTTCTTT. Translation: CASSRTGEFTEAFF.

The chain joins TRBV5-1 to TRBJ1-1; D might be TRBD1 (6 bases). CDR3 length: 18 residues. Germline V lookup: CDR1 SGHRS, CDR2 YFSETQ. The V end lost 2 bases, the J end lost 1 base, and 21 bases lay between the germline ends. CDR3: CASSFQRQARKGNTEAFF. DNA for the CDR3: TGCGCCAGCAGCTTCCAACGACAGGCCCGAAAGGGGAACACTGAAGCTTTCTTT.

This clone was seen only once. The chain has TRBV5-1 and TRBJ1-4, with D uncertain. This CDR3 has 14 residues. The germline V and J ends were trimmed by 0 bases and 5 bases, with 8 bases remaining between them. Germline V gene sequence: CDR1 SGHRS, CDR2 YFSETQ. As DNA, the CDR3 is TGCGCCAGCAGCTTGGTACCGGGAAATGAAAAACTGTTTTTT. Protein sequence: CASSLVPGNEKLFF.

The chain uses TRBV29-1 and TRBJ1-1; TRBD1 might be the D (6 bases). This CDR3 region has 15 residues. Trimming took 6 bases from V and 5 from J, leaving 22 bases between them. CDR1 is SQVTM, CDR2 ANQGSEA, per germline. The CDR3 here is CSVGFMTARGTEAFF. The CDR3 nucleotides read TGCAGCGTGGGATTCATGACAGCTAGGGGGACTGAAGCTTTCTTT.

The sample holds one count of this clone. The V and J genes are TRBV15 and TRBJ2-3, with TRBD2 identical over 9 bases. The CDR3 sequence is 13 residues long. V trimming: 5 bases; J trimming: 4 bases; junction bases outside the gene matches: 1. The germline CDR1 and CDR2 sequences are LNHNV and YYDKDF (reference sequence). CDR3 in amino acids: CATSASGADTQYF. The CDR3 DNA reads TGTGCCACCAGCGCTAGCGGGGCAGATACGCAGTATTTT.

J is TRBJ2-5 and V is TRBV29-1; D is unresolved. Trimming took 7 bases from V and 5 from J, leaving 11 bases between them. The CDR3 covers 11 residues. Germline assignment: CDR1 SQVTM and CDR2 ANQGSEA. DNA of the CDR3: TGCAGCGCTGGGCCTGGGGAGACCCAGTACTTC. This codes for CSAGPGETQYF.

In the case of this clone: An end of the junction differs from the germline gene, which may be a read error. The V gene is TRBV4-1, the J gene TRBJ2-1, with 10 bases identical to TRBD2. The CDR3 covers 17 residues. Germline V gives CDR1 MGHRA, CDR2 YSYEKL. The CDR3 nucleotides are TGCGCCAGCAGTCAAGTGCGAGCGGGGGGGCCAAGCGATGAGCAGTTCTTC. Encoded protein: CASSQVRAGGPSDEQFF.

The gene calls are TRBV6-1 and TRBJ2-7; no firm D call. Germline lookup yields CDR1 MNHNS and CDR2 SASEGT. V was shortened by 7 bases and J by 0 bases, with 13 bases between the two germline ends. The CDR3 loop spans 14 amino acids. This CDR3 reads CASIKGRSSYEQYF. CDR3 nucleotides: TGTGCCAGCATCAAGGGCCGAAGCTCCTACGAGCAGTACTTC.

This clone showed up just once. The chain uses TRBV7-2 and TRBJ2-7, with D perhaps TRBD1 (6 bases). This CDR3 is 14 amino acids long. V dropped 4 bases and J dropped 8 bases, with 18 bases sitting between them. CDR1 is SGHTA and CDR2 is FQGNSA in the germline V gene. Here the CDR3 DNA reads TGTGCCAGCAGCTCCAGGACAGCTCTCCTTAAGCAGTACTTC. Residues: CASSSRTALLKQYF.

This clone showed up just a few times. For the CDR3, the DNA is TGCGCCAGCAGCCGCCGACAGGGTGAGACTGAAAAACTGTTTTTT. This translates into CASSRRQGETEKLFF. The gene calls are TRBV4-1 and TRBJ1-4; 7 bases map to TRBD1. CDR3 length: 15 amino acids. The V gene end was trimmed by 4 bases and the J gene end by 7 bases; junction bases not matched to a gene: 9. Germline loops: CDR1 MGHRA, CDR2 YSYEKL.

V usage is TRBV5-4 and J usage is TRBJ2-3, with 10 bases lining up with TRBD2. CDR3 length equals 17 residues. The V gene's germline CDR1 is SGHNT and CDR2 YYREEE (reference sequence). Unmatched junction bases numbered 9, after V lost 3 bases and J lost 2 bases. CDR3 region: CASSSVSAGGSTDTQYF. CDR3 coding DNA: TGTGCCAGCAGCTCGGTTTCAGCGGGGGGGTCCACAGATACGCAGTATTTT.

The chain links TRBV10-3 to TRBJ2-1, with D uncertain. The length of the CDR3 is 11 residues. In germline, CDR1 is ENHRY, CDR2 SYGVKD. V lost 6 bases to trimming and J lost 4 bases, with 4 bases between them. The CDR3 is CAISIYNEQFF. The CDR3 nucleotides are TGTGCCATCAGCATATACAATGAGCAGTTCTTC.

The rearrangement uses TRBV14 and TRBJ2-7; D call uncertain. This CDR3 is 13 amino acids long. Germline lookup yields CDR1 SGHDN and CDR2 FVKESK. V was clipped by 1 base and J by 3 bases, with 7 bases between them. CDR3 nucleotides: TGTGCCAGCAGCCAAGGAGTGGGCTACGAGCAGTACTTC. Amino acid sequence: CASSQGVGYEQYF.

This clone was recorded only once. A read error may produce the germline difference seen at one junction end. This chain connects TRBV7-7 to TRBJ2-1; no firm D call. This CDR3 is 14 amino acids long. CDR1 is SSHAT, CDR2 FNYEAQ, per germline (reference sequence). CDR3 residues: CASSLVNRMDEQFF. The DNA of the CDR3 is TGTGCTAGCAGCTTAGTAAATCGCATGGATGAGCAGTTCTTC.

The chain employs TRBV5-8 and TRBJ2-7, with a tentative D call TRBD2 (5 bases). Germline CDR1 and CDR2: SGHTS and YDEGEE. V was cut by 6 bases and J by 4 bases, with 17 bases left in between. The CDR3 has 14 residues. The CDR3 region is CASNTGGGPYEQYF. Here the CDR3 DNA reads TGTGCCAGCAATACTGGAGGAGGACCTTACGAGCAGTACTTC.

The rearrangement links TRBV5-6 to TRBJ2-5; unclear D gene. Germline CDR1 SGHDT, CDR2 YYEEEE. The CDR3 totals 13 residues. The ends were cut back, 4 bases at V and 1 base at J, with 8 bases in the middle. The CDR3, as DNA: TGTGCCAGCAGCCTTGGTTCCCAAGAGACCCAGTACTTC. It encodes CASSLGSQETQYF.

The rearrangement uses TRBV5-4 and TRBJ2-3; D not resolved. CDR3 length equals 16 residues. With 0 bases removed from V and 3 bases from J, the gap between germline ends came to 14 bases. Looked up from germline, CDR1 is SGHNT and CDR2 is YYREEE (reference sequence). The CDR3 bases are TGTGCCAGCAGCTTGGCCGGAAGAAAATTAACAGATACGCAGTATTTT. Translation gives CASSLAGRKLTDTQYF.

The V call is TRBV19, the J call TRBJ1-3; the D gene is possibly TRBD1 (5 bases). The V gene lost 7 bases and the J gene lost 1 base, with 11 bases spanning the gap. The germline V gene has CDR1 LNHDA and CDR2 SQIVND (reference sequence). CDR3 length equals 14 residues. CDR3 sequence: CASTQGLSGNTIYF. In DNA form, the CDR3 reads TGTGCCAGTACCCAGGGTCTTTCTGGAAACACCATATATTTT.

The chain joins TRBV18 to TRBJ2-1; 7 bases match TRBD2. V lost 0 bases to trimming and J lost 7 bases; unmatched junction nucleotides: 6. The CDR3 is 15 residues long. Germline V gives CDR1 KGHSH, CDR2 LQKENI. The CDR3: CASSPPARGRNEQFF. The CDR3 DNA reads as TGTGCCAGCTCACCACCGGCGCGGGGGAGGAATGAGCAGTTCTTC. The full variable domain, with the rest looked up from reference TRBV18 and TRBJ2-1, is NAGVMQNPRHLVRRRGQEARLRCSPMKGHSHVYWYRQLPEEGLKFMVYLQKENIIDESGMPKERFSAEFPKEGPSILRIQQVVRGDSAAYFCASSPPARGRNEQFFGPGTRLTVL.